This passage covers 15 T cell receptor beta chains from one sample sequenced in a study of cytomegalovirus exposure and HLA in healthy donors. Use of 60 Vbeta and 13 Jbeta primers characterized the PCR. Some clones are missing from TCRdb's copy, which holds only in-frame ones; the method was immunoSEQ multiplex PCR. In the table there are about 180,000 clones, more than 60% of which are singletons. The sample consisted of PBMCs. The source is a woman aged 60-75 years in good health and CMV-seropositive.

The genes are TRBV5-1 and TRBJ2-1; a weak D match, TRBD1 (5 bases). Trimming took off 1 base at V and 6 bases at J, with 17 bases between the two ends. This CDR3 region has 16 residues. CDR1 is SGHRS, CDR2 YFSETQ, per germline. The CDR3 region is CASSLTLAGKGNEQFF. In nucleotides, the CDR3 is TGCGCCAGCAGCTTGACTTTGGCAGGGAAAGGCAATGAGCAGTTCTTC.

The CDR3 bases are TGTGCCAGCAGTTTAAGCTGGACTACCTCTAACTATGGCTACACCTTC. It codes for CASSLSWTTSNYGYTF. The V and J genes are TRBV28 and TRBJ1-2; no reliable D call. Germline loops: CDR1 MDHEN, CDR2 SYDVKM. Trimming pared 2 bases from V and 0 bases from J, leaving 13 bases between. The CDR3 runs 16 residues.

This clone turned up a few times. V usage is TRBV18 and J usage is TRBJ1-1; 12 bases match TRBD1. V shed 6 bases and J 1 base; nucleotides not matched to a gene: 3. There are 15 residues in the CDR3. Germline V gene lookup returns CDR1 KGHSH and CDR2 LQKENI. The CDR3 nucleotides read TGTGCCAGCTCGGGACAGGGGGCTGAGAACACTGAAGCTTTCTTT. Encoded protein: CASSGQGAENTEAFF. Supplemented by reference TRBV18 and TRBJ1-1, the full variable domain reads NAGVMQNPRHLVRRRGQEARLRCSPMKGHSHVYWYRQLPEEGLKFMVYLQKENIIDESGMPKERFSAEFPKEGPSILRIQQVVRGDSAAYFCASSGQGAENTEAFFGQGTRLTVV.

The CDR3 DNA is TGTGCCAGCGGGGGACTAGCGGAATACAATGAGCAGTTCTTC. Amino acids: CASGGLAEYNEQFF. The chain combines TRBV2 with TRBJ2-1; 11 bases map to TRBD2. The V gene end was trimmed by 8 bases and the J gene end by 4 bases; junction bases not matched to a gene: 4. Germline assignment: CDR1 SNHLY and CDR2 FYNNEI. The CDR3 contains 14 residues.

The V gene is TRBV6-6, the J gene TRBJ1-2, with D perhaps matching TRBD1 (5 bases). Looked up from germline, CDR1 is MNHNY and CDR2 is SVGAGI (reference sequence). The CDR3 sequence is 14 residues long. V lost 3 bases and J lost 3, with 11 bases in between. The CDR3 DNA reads TGTGCCAGCAGTTATCGACAGTACTACTATGGCTACACCTTC. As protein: CASSYRQYYYGYTF.

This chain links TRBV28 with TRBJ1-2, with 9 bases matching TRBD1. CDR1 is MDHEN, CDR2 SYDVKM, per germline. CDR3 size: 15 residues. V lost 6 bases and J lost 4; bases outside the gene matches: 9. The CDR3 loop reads CASRRTGTGSYGYTF. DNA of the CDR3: TGTGCCAGCAGACGCACCGGGACAGGGAGCTATGGCTACACCTTC.

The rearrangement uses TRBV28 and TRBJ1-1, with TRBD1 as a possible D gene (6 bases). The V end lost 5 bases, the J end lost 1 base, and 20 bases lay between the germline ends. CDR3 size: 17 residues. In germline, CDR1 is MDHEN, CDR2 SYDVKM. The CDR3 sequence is CASSGNRWGRENTEAFF. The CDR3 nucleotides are TGTGCCAGCAGTGGCAACCGGTGGGGGCGCGAGAACACTGAAGCTTTCTTT.

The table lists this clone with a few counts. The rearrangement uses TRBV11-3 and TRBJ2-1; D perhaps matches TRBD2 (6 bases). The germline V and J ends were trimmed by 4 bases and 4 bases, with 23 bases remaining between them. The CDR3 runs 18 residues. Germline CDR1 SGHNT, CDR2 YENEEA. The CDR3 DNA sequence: TGTGCCAGCAGCTATAACCTCGGGCGGGCGGGATCATACAATGAGCAGTTCTTC. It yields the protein CASSYNLGRAGSYNEQFF.

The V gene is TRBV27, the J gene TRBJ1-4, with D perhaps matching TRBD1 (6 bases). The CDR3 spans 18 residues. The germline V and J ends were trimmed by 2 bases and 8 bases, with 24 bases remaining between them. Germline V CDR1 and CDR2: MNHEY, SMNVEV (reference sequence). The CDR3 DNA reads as TGTGCCAGCAGTTTACCAATCCGGGACACTCGAAGGGGGGAAAAACTGTTTTTT. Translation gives CASSLPIRDTRRGEKLFF.

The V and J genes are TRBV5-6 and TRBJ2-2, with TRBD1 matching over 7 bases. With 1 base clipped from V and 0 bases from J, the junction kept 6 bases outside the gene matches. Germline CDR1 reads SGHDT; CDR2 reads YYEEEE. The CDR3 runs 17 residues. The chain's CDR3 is CASSLIIGTANTGELFF. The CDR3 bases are TGTGCCAGCAGCTTGATAATCGGGACAGCGAACACCGGGGAGCTGTTTTTT.

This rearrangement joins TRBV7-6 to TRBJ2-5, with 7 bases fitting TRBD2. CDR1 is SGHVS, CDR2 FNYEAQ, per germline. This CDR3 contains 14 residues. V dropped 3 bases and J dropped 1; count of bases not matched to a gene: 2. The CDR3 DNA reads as TGTGCCAGCAGCTTGGGGGGGGGCCAAGAGACCCAGTACTTC. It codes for CASSLGGGQETQYF.

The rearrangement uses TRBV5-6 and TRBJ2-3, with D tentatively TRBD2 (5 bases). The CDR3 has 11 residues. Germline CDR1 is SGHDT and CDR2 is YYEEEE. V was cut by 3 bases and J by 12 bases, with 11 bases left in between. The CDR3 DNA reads TGTGCCAGCAGCTATGGACTGAAACAGTATTTT. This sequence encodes CASSYGLKQYF.

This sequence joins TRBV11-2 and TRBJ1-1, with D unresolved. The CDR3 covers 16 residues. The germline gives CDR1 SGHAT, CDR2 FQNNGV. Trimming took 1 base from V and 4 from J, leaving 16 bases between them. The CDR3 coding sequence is TGTGCCAGCAGCTTAGCTTGGGGAGATCGGGTCACTGAAGCTTTCTTT. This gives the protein CASSLAWGDRVTEAFF.

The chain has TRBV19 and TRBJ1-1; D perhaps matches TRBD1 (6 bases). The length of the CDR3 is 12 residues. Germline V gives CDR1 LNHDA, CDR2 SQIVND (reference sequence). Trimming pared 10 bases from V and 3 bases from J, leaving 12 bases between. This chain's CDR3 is CATSQGYTEAFF. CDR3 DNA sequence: TGTGCCACCTCACAGGGTTACACTGAAGCTTTCTTT.

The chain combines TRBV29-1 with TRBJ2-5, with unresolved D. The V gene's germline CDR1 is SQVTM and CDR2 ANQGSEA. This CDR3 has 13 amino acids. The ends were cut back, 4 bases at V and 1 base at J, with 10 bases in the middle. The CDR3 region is CSVVKRLQETQYF. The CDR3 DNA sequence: TGCAGCGTTGTTAAGAGACTCCAAGAGACCCAGTACTTC.